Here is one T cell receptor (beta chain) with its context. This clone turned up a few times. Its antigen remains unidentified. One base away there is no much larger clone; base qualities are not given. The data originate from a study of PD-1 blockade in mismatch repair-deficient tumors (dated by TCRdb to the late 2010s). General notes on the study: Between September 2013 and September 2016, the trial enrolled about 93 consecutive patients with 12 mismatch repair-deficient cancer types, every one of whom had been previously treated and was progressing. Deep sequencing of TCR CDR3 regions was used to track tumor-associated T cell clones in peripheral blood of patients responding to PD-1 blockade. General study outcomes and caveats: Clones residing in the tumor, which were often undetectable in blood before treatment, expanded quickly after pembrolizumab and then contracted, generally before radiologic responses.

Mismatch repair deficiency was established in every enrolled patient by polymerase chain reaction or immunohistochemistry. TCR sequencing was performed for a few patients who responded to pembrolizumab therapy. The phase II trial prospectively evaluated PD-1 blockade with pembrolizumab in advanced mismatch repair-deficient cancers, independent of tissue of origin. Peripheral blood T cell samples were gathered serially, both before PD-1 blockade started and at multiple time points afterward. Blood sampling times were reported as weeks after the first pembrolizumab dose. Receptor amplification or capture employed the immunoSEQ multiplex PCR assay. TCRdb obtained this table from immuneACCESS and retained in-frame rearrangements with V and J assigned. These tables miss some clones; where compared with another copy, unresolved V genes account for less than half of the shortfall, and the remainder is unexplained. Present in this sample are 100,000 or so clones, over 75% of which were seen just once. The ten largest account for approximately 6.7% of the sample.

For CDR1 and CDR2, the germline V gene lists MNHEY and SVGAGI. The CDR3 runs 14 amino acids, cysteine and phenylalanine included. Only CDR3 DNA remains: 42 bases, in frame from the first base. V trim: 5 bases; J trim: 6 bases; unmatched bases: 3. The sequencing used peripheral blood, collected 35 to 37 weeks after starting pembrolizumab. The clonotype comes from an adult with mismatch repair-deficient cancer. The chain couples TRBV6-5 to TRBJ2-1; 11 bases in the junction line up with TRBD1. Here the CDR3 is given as CASSGGTGGNEQFF. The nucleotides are TGTGCCAGCAGTGGGGGGACAGGGGGCAATGAGCAGTTCTTC.